The 24 T cell receptor beta chains reported below all come from one sample, sequenced in a study of graft-versus-host responses after intestinal transplantation (dated by TCRdb to the early 2020s). Their antigen targets remain unknown. The library was generated by the immunoSEQ multiplex PCR assay. The immuneACCESS repertoire file appears here via TCRdb, limited to in-frame rearrangements. These files lack a portion of the clones; in checked studies, under half of the deficit traces to unresolved V genes, and the cause of the others is not known. The table for this sample lists around 90,000 clones; approximately 94% of them were counted only once. In total, the top ten clones hold roughly 0.18% of the sample. This specimen's time point label, interpreted: cells obtained before transplantation from donor or recipient. Sequencing was performed on unstimulated CD4+ T cells sorted from spleen or lymph node cells, taken before transplant. Every receptor here comes from a human donor who was the organ donor for an intestinal transplant.

J is TRBJ1-1 and V is TRBV6-1; 8 bases fit TRBD1. The length of the CDR3 is 15 residues. With V trimmed by 5 bases and J by 6 bases, 11 bases remained unmatched. Germline V gene sequence: CDR1 MNHNS, CDR2 SASEGT. The chain's CDR3 is CASSWDRSVDSEAFF. The CDR3 DNA is TGTGCCAGCAGTTGGGACAGGTCCGTTGACTCTGAAGCTTTCTTT.

The J gene is TRBJ2-2, the V gene TRBV21-1; the D segment call TRBD2 is taken from the table without a DNA check. TRBV21-1 is a pseudogene. CDR3 size: 20 residues. In DNA form, the CDR3 reads TGTGCCAGCAGCAAAGGTAGGAGCGAGACTAGCGGGGTAGGCACCGGGGAGCTGTTTTTT. This codes for CASSKGRSETSGVGTGELFF.

The CDR3 is CASVWSGGAYNEQFF. The CDR3 DNA is TGTGCCAGTGTATGGTCCGGGGGCGCGTACAATGAGCAGTTCTTC. This chain joins TRBV19 and TRBJ2-1; D may be TRBD1 or TRBD2 (6 bases each). The germline CDR1 and CDR2 sequences are LNHDA and SQIVND (reference sequence). CDR3 length: 15 residues. The V end was cut by 8 bases, the J end by 4 bases, with 18 bases between.

V usage is TRBV18 and J usage is TRBJ1-2; perhaps TRBD1 as D (5 bases). Deletions cut 6 bases from V and 3 bases from J, with 17 bases between. Germline loops: CDR1 KGHSH, CDR2 LQKENI. CDR3 length equals 15 residues. As DNA, the CDR3 is TGTGCCAGCTCGTCTGGAGCCGGGACTCACTATGGCTACACCTTC. Its translation is CASSSGAGTHYGYTF.

The chain links TRBV27 to TRBJ2-5; perhaps TRBD1 as D (6 bases). The CDR3 sequence is 14 residues long. Germline V gene sequence: CDR1 MNHEY, CDR2 SMNVEV (reference sequence). Trimming stripped 4 bases from V and 5 bases from J, with 14 bases between. The CDR3 loop is CASSSVIRGETQYF. The CDR3 DNA reads TGTGCCAGCAGTTCGGTAATTAGGGGGGAGACCCAGTACTTC.

This chain links TRBV19 with TRBJ1-1; D is possibly TRBD1 (6 bases). The germline V and J ends were trimmed by 1 base and 4 bases, with 16 bases remaining between them. There are 16 residues in the CDR3. CDR1 LNHDA and CDR2 SQIVND come from the germline V gene (reference sequence). The CDR3 spells CASSIAPGAYSTEAFF. The CDR3 DNA follows: TGTGCCAGTAGTATAGCACCGGGGGCCTATAGCACTGAAGCTTTCTTT. Complete variable domain (other parts from reference TRBV19 and TRBJ1-1): DGGITQSPKYLFRKEGQNVTLSCEQNLNHDAMYWYRQDPGQGLRLIYYSQIVNDFQKGDIAEGYSVSREKKESFPLTVTSAQKNPTAFYLCASSIAPGAYSTEAFFGQGTRLTVV.

The gene calls are TRBV6-1 and TRBJ1-2, with 7 bases that match TRBD1. Germline CDR1 reads MNHNS; CDR2 reads SASEGT. The CDR3 runs 13 residues. The V and J ends lost 6 bases and 2 bases, in that order; junction bases with no gene match: 3. The CDR3 nucleotides read TGTGCCAGCAGGGTACAGGGGAACTATGGCTACACCTTC. It encodes CASRVQGNYGYTF.

The V gene is TRBV11-2, the J gene TRBJ2-1, with D possibly called TRBD1 or TRBD2 (6 bases each). CDR1 and CDR2 from the germline V gene are SGHAT and FQNNGV. Trimming removed 5 bases from V and 5 bases from J, with 13 bases in between. This CDR3 comprises 14 residues. As DNA, the CDR3 is TGTGCCAGCAGCCCCTACAGGGAGGACAATGAGCAGTTCTTC. Translation gives CASSPYREDNEQFF.

The CDR3, as DNA: TGTGCCAGTAGTGGCTATGGCTACACCTTC. This gives the protein CASSGYGYTF. This chain uses TRBV19 with TRBJ1-2; D remains unclear. The CDR3 length is 10 residues. The V end was cut by 5 bases, the J end by 4 bases, with 2 bases between. Germline V gives CDR1 LNHDA, CDR2 SQIVND (reference sequence). Complete variable domain (other parts from reference TRBV19 and TRBJ1-2): DGGITQSPKYLFRKEGQNVTLSCEQNLNHDAMYWYRQDPGQGLRLIYYSQIVNDFQKGDIAEGYSVSREKKESFPLTVTSAQKNPTAFYLCASSGYGYTFGSGTRLTVV.

The chain combines TRBV2 with TRBJ2-7; 8 bases map to TRBD1. This CDR3 region has 15 residues. Per the germline V gene, CDR1 is SNHLY and CDR2 is FYNNEI. V lost 5 bases to trimming and J lost 0 bases; unmatched junction nucleotides: 6. CDR3 coding DNA: TGTGCCAGCAGTAATGGACAGGGTAGCTCCTACGAGCAGTACTTC. Residues: CASSNGQGSSYEQYF.

The genes are TRBV27 and TRBJ1-1; the D gene is possibly TRBD1 (5 bases). V dropped 0 bases and J dropped 0 bases, with 8 bases sitting between them. Per germline, CDR1 MNHEY and CDR2 SMNVEV (reference sequence). The CDR3 contains 15 residues. The CDR3 loop reads CASSLSGLMNTEAFF. DNA for the CDR3: TGTGCCAGCAGTTTATCGGGGCTGATGAACACTGAAGCTTTCTTT.

Only a few counts were recorded for this clone. V is TRBV7-3 and J is TRBJ2-3, with D perhaps matching TRBD1 (6 bases). V was trimmed by 5 bases and J by 3 bases, leaving 12 bases between them. There are 14 residues in the CDR3. Germline V gives CDR1 SGHTA, CDR2 FQGTGA. The CDR3 sequence is CASSTTGTTDTQYF. CDR3 coding DNA: TGTGCCAGCAGCACGACAGGTACGACAGATACGCAGTATTTT.

The chain joins TRBV6-6 to TRBJ1-2; 9 bases map to TRBD1. The CDR3 is made up of 13 amino acids. CDR1 and CDR2 from the germline V gene are MNHNY and SVGAGI (reference sequence). V lost 7 bases and J lost 8; bases outside the gene matches: 8. CDR3 protein: CASNLRDREGYTF. In DNA form, the CDR3 reads TGTGCCAGCAATCTCCGGGACAGGGAGGGCTACACCTTC.

The V gene is TRBV10-2, the J gene TRBJ1-5; TRBD1 matches 10 bases. Germline V gene sequence: CDR1 WSHSY, CDR2 SAAADI. V shed 6 bases and J 5 bases; nucleotides not matched to a gene: 7. The CDR3 totals 15 residues. Here the CDR3 reads CASSFGTGEYQPQHF. DNA of the CDR3: TGCGCCAGCAGCTTCGGGACAGGGGAATATCAGCCCCAGCATTTT.

The chain couples TRBV7-9 to TRBJ2-3, with D perhaps TRBD2 (6 bases). The CDR3 sequence is 15 residues long. V shed 5 bases and J shed 0 bases, with 12 bases lying between them. From germline, CDR1 is SEHNR and CDR2 FQNEAQ (reference sequence). The CDR3 coding sequence is TGTGCCAGCAGCCTCCGGGACTTCAGCACAGATACGCAGTATTTT. Translated: CASSLRDFSTDTQYF.

The genes are TRBV29-1 and TRBJ2-1; D not resolved. CDR3 length: 14 residues. The germline V gene has CDR1 SQVTM and CDR2 ANQGSEA. Trimming removed 2 bases at V and 0 bases at J, with 8 bases between. The CDR3 bases are TGCAGCGTTGAACGTGGCGGCTCCTACAATGAGCAGTTCTTC. Protein: CSVERGGSYNEQFF.

The chain combines TRBV6-1 with TRBJ1-1; D call uncertain. The length of the CDR3 is 14 residues. The V gene lost 5 bases and the J gene lost 2 bases, with 12 bases spanning the gap. Germline V gene lookup returns CDR1 MNHNS and CDR2 SASEGT. CDR3 amino acids: CASSSDGLNTEAFF. CDR3 nucleotide sequence: TGTGCCAGCAGTTCAGACGGACTTAACACTGAAGCTTTCTTT.

The CDR3 loop reads CASSLGGGPYEQYF. The CDR3 nucleotides read TGTGCCAGCAGCTTAGGAGGGGGCCCCTACGAGCAGTACTTC. The rearrangement links TRBV11-3 to TRBJ2-5, with TRBD1 matching over 7 bases. The DNA end favors TRBJ2-7, so the J call may be wrong. Per the germline V gene, CDR1 is SGHNT and CDR2 is YENEEA. The CDR3 contains 14 residues.

The rearrangement links TRBV25-1 to TRBJ1-1, with unresolved D. CDR3 length: 14 amino acids. V gave up 2 bases and J gave up 1 base, with 8 bases separating them. Germline V gene data show CDR1 as MGHDK and CDR2 as SYGVNS. The CDR3 sequence: CASSETPQNTEAFF. CDR3 nucleotides: TGTGCCAGCAGTGAAACCCCTCAGAACACTGAAGCTTTCTTT.

The CDR3 loop is CASSVERGGSYEQYF. CDR3 nucleotide sequence: TGTGCCAGCAGTGTTGAGCGGGGGGGATCCTACGAGCAGTACTTC. The chain links TRBV25-1 to TRBJ2-7, with 10 nucleotides matching TRBD2. Trimming took 4 bases from V and 1 from J; bases not matched to a gene: 4. Germline lookup yields CDR1 MGHDK and CDR2 SYGVNS. The CDR3 sequence is 15 residues long.

As concerns this clone: Other DNA sequences in the sample encode the same CDR3. V gene TRBV7-3 combines with J gene TRBJ1-5; D is ambiguous. V lost 0 bases and J 4 bases, leaving 4 bases between the germline ends. The CDR3 is 13 residues long. Germline CDR1 and CDR2: SGHTA and FQGTGA. The CDR3 DNA reads TGTGCCAGCAGCTTAACGCGGAATCAGCCCCAGCATTTT. This encodes CASSLTRNQPQHF.

This clone has more than one count but fewer than ten. The chain has TRBV19 and TRBJ1-4; D is perhaps TRBD1 (5 bases). Germline V gene lookup returns CDR1 LNHDA and CDR2 SQIVND (reference sequence). This CDR3 region has 14 residues. V was trimmed by 5 bases and J by 10 bases, leaving 17 bases between them. The DNA for the CDR3 is TGTGCCAGTAGTCTGGGGGTTATAGGTGGAAAACTGTTTTTT. This gives the protein CASSLGVIGGKLFF.

CDR3 loop: CASSLDRGYEQYF. DNA for the CDR3: TGTGCCAGCAGTTTAGACAGGGGCTACGAGCAGTACTTC. The chain joins TRBV28 to TRBJ2-7; 8 positions match TRBD1. CDR3 length: 13 amino acids. Germline V CDR1 and CDR2: MDHEN, SYDVKM. The V segment lost 2 bases and the J segment 3 bases; nucleotides outside the gene matches: 0.

The rearrangement joins TRBV2 to TRBJ1-4, with D tentatively TRBD1 (6 bases). Trimming removed 3 bases from V and 5 bases from J, with 13 bases in between. This CDR3 has 15 residues. The germline V gene encodes CDR1 SNHLY and CDR2 FYNNEI. The DNA of the CDR3 is TGTGCCAGCAGTGATTGGAAGGGGACAAATGAAAAACTGTTTTTT. Its protein product is CASSDWKGTNEKLFF.